This TCR beta chain comes out of a study of regulatory T cells in long-lasting Graves disease. Background on the study: Prior antithyroid drug treatment in newly diagnosed Graves' patients lasted under 3 months. Study-level results: Persistent cases favored TRBV28, TRBJ1-2 and TRBJ2-5.

The V and J ends lost 0 bases and 5 bases, in that order; junction bases with no gene match: 8. From germline, CDR1 is SGHRS and CDR2 YFSETQ. CDR3 length: 16 residues. In regard to this clonotype: What it binds is not known.

Time point meaning: newly diagnosed GD, antithyroid drugs for less than 3 months. Construction of the TCR library relied on RNA isolated from PBMCs. Arm-PCR of CDR3 regions with iRepertoire HTBI primers generated TCR beta libraries. Authors' analysis steps: Across all samples, roughly 62 TRBV segments and more than 11 TRBJ segments were identified. TCRdb re-derived calls from the multiplex PCR reads in MiXCR, one entry per CDR3 protein. Clone size and V and J calls follow TCRdb, not the original study. The data show 440,000 or so distinct CDR3 sequences, with 15% to 20% seen just once and around 10% held by the top ten. This sample also belongs to another study, concerning T cells in Graves' hyperthyroidism and ophthalmopathy. That source adds: Initially, a first-round RT-PCR of the TCR CDR3 employed the HTBI primer set.

The chain employs TRBV5-1 and TRBJ2-1; the match to TRBD2 covers 7 bases. The specimen was peripheral blood mononuclear cells (PBMCs), collected at new diagnosis, from a patient treated with antithyroid drugs. The receptor was derived from a young woman with Graves disease. CDR3 sequence: CASSLGGTTYNNEQFF. The DNA for the CDR3 is TGCGCCAGCAGCTTGGGGGGGACTACCTACAACAATGAGCAGTTCTTC.